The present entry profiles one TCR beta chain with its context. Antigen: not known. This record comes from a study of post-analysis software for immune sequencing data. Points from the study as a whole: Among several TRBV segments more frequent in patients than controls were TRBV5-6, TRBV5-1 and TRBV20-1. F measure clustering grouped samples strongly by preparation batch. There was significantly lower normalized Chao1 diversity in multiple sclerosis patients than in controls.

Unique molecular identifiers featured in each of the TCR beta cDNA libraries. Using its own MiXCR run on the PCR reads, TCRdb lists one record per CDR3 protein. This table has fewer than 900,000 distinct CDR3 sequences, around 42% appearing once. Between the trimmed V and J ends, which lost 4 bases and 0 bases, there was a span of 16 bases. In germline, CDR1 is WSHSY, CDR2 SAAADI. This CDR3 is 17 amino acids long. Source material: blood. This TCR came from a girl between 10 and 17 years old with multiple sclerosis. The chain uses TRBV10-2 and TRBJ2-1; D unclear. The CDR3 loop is CASSVTASASSYNEQFF. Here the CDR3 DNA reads TGCGCCAGCAGTGTAACGGCCAGCGCGAGCTCCTACAATGAGCAGTTCTTC.